What follows are 22 T cell receptor beta chains derived from one specimen sequenced in a study of blood T cell repertoires in COVID-19. TCRdb keeps only in-frame clones here, not all; method: immunoSEQ multiplex PCR. Of about 220,000 clones listed, 70% to 90% are singletons. Input material: peripheral blood. The receptor set was obtained from a man aged 45 to 65 who had recovered from COVID-19.

This chain uses TRBV18 with TRBJ2-1, with D perhaps matching TRBD2 (6 bases). The CDR3 covers 15 residues. In germline, CDR1 is KGHSH, CDR2 LQKENI. V gave up 5 bases and J gave up 4 bases, with 15 bases separating them. As DNA, the CDR3 is TGTGCCAGCTCATACACCCTTGGGGGGTACAATGAGCAGTTCTTC. As protein: CASSYTLGGYNEQFF.

The genes are TRBV5-1 and TRBJ2-7; 9 bases map to TRBD2. Germline CDR1 and CDR2: SGHRS and YFSETQ. This CDR3 region has 16 residues. Trimming took 4 bases from V and 5 from J; bases not matched to a gene: 13. The CDR3 loop reads CASSLTYSGSNNEQYF. CDR3 in DNA: TGCGCCAGCAGCCTGACCTATAGCGGGAGTAACAACGAGCAGTACTTC.

As DNA, the CDR3 is TGTGCCAGCAGTCCACTGGGACAGGGGTCCCCCTACGAGCAGTACTTC. Translation: CASSPLGQGSPYEQYF. V gene TRBV27 combines with J gene TRBJ2-7; 10 positions agree with TRBD1. V trimming: 5 bases; J trimming: 2 bases; junction bases outside the gene matches: 9. This CDR3 is 16 amino acids long. The germline V gene has CDR1 MNHEY and CDR2 SMNVEV (reference sequence).

The chain combines TRBV7-2 with TRBJ1-2; D remains ambiguous. The germline gives CDR1 SGHTA, CDR2 FQGNSA. Trimming removed 0 bases at V and 4 bases at J, with 12 bases between. The CDR3 contains 15 residues. CDR3 sequence: CASSLANRVSYGYTF. The CDR3 DNA reads as TGTGCCAGCAGCTTAGCAAATCGGGTGAGCTATGGCTACACCTTC.

The chain employs TRBV29-1 and TRBJ1-2, with 9 bases matching TRBD1. V dropped 6 bases and J dropped 2; count of bases not matched to a gene: 4. This CDR3 contains 13 residues. Germline V gene data show CDR1 as SQVTM and CDR2 as ANQGSEA. In DNA, the CDR3 is TGCAGCGTGGAGGACAGGGGAAACTATGGCTACACCTTC. Protein product: CSVEDRGNYGYTF.

J is TRBJ2-7 and V is TRBV28; TRBD2 might be the D (6 bases). Germline CDR1 and CDR2: MDHEN and SYDVKM. Deletions cut 5 bases from V and 6 bases from J, with 17 bases between. The CDR3 totals 14 residues. Here the CDR3 DNA reads TGTGCCAGCAGTAAACATCGACCCGGGGGCGAGCAGTACTTC. It specifies CASSKHRPGGEQYF.

V usage is TRBV28 and J usage is TRBJ2-7, with 9 bases aligning to TRBD1. The CDR3 extends over 15 amino acids. V lost 4 bases to trimming and J lost 3 bases; unmatched junction nucleotides: 7. From germline, CDR1 is MDHEN and CDR2 SYDVKM. The CDR3 here is CASSSSGTGIYEQYF. In nucleotides, the CDR3 is TGTGCCAGCAGTTCATCCGGGACAGGGATCTACGAGCAGTACTTC.

This chain connects TRBV25-1 to TRBJ2-3, with 7 bases identical to TRBD2. Germline values: CDR1 MGHDK, CDR2 SYGVNS. The CDR3 is 13 amino acids. J was trimmed by 4 bases and V by 9 bases; bases with no gene match: 7. Here the CDR3 reads CASQSGNSDTQYF. The CDR3, as DNA: TGTGCCAGTCAAAGCGGGAACTCAGATACGCAGTATTTT.

In this sample, this clone turned up a few times. The chain has TRBV7-9 and TRBJ2-2; TRBD2 might be the D (6 bases). Germline V gene data show CDR1 as SEHNR and CDR2 as FQNEAQ (reference sequence). Trimming cost V 5 bases and J 4 bases, with 14 bases left between them. The CDR3 length is 15 residues. CDR3 in amino acids: CASSLDYTATGELFF. In nucleotides, the CDR3 is TGTGCCAGCAGCCTGGACTATACCGCCACCGGGGAGCTGTTTTTT.

This clone showed up many times. Here the CDR3 DNA reads TGTGCCAGCAGCGTAGAAGGGGGTAAGGATGAAAAACTGTTTTTT. Amino acids: CASSVEGGKDEKLFF. This rearrangement joins TRBV9 to TRBJ1-4, with D maybe TRBD1 (6 bases). The germline CDR1 and CDR2 sequences are SGDLS and YYNGEE. The CDR3 sequence is 15 residues long. Between the trimmed V and J ends, which lost 0 bases and 6 bases, there was a span of 12 bases.

This clone has a single count. V and J are TRBV28 and TRBJ1-2; no firm D call. Per germline, CDR1 MDHEN and CDR2 SYDVKM. V lost 2 bases, J lost 7 bases, and 11 bases lay in between. There are 13 residues in the CDR3. CDR3 sequence: CASSLPPDTGYTF. The CDR3, as DNA: TGTGCCAGCAGTTTACCCCCCGACACTGGCTACACCTTC.

This chain uses TRBV5-6 with TRBJ2-1; TRBD2 matches at 8 bases. The CDR3 is 13 residues long. Germline V CDR1 and CDR2: SGHDT, YYEEEE. After removal of 2 bases from V and 6 bases from J, the junction contained 1 base not matched to a gene. This CDR3 reads CASSFGTSNEQFF. The CDR3 region has the DNA TGTGCCAGCAGCTTCGGGACTAGCAATGAGCAGTTCTTC.

The chain uses TRBV7-9 and TRBJ2-1; D is ambiguous. Per germline, CDR1 SEHNR and CDR2 FQNEAQ (reference sequence). V lost 4 bases and J lost 6, with 10 bases in between. The CDR3 is made up of 13 amino acids. CDR3 sequence (DNA): TGTGCCAGCAGCTCCAGAGAGGCCAATGAGCAGTTCTTC. Amino acid sequence: CASSSREANEQFF.

The chain joins TRBV28 to TRBJ1-4; the D gene is possibly TRBD1 (5 bases). The CDR3 length is 14 residues. Germline V gives CDR1 MDHEN, CDR2 SYDVKM. V was clipped by 5 bases and J by 0 bases, with 7 bases between them. CDR3 amino acids: CASSQGATNEKLFF. Written as DNA, the CDR3 is TGTGCCAGCAGTCAGGGTGCAACTAATGAAAAACTGTTTTTT.

J is TRBJ2-1 and V is TRBV6-1; 11 bases fit TRBD2. The CDR3 has 15 residues. V dropped 3 bases and J dropped 9; count of bases not matched to a gene: 7. Germline assignment: CDR1 MNHNS and CDR2 SASEGT. CDR3 amino acids: CASSDGRLAGREQFF. In nucleotides, the CDR3 is TGTGCCAGCAGTGATGGGAGACTAGCGGGACGTGAGCAGTTCTTC.

The chain carries TRBV28 and TRBJ2-2; 8 nucleotides match TRBD1. With V trimmed by 7 bases and J by 4 bases, 8 bases remained unmatched. The CDR3 is 15 amino acids. CDR1 is MDHEN and CDR2 is SYDVKM in the germline V gene. The CDR3 here is CASIPGGGGTGELFF. As DNA, the CDR3 is TGTGCCAGCATCCCAGGGGGCGGCGGCACCGGGGAGCTGTTTTTT.

This sequence joins TRBV7-9 and TRBJ2-7; D possibly corresponds to TRBD1 (6 bases). The CDR3 sequence is 15 residues long. With 5 bases removed from V and 1 base from J, the gap between germline ends came to 15 bases. Germline values: CDR1 SEHNR, CDR2 FQNEAQ (reference sequence). The CDR3 is CASSRRTAISYEQYF. The CDR3 nucleotides read TGTGCCAGCAGCCGGCGGACAGCTATTTCCTACGAGCAGTACTTC.

The rearrangement links TRBV6-2 or TRBV6-3 to TRBJ2-1, with 8 bases lining up with TRBD2. J lost 3 bases, V lost 3 bases, and 7 bases had no gene match. Looked up from germline, CDR1 is MNHEY and CDR2 is SVGEGT. The CDR3 is 16 amino acids. The CDR3 DNA reads as TGTGCCAGCAGTTATAAGCGGGAGAGGTTCTACAATGAGCAGTTCTTC. As protein: CASSYKRERFYNEQFF.

V is TRBV20-1 and J is TRBJ2-7; D might be TRBD2 (7 bases). Germline V gene lookup returns CDR1 DFQATT and CDR2 SNEGSKA (reference sequence). V was trimmed by 3 bases and J by 6 bases, leaving 18 bases between them. The CDR3 sequence is 14 residues long. CDR3 protein: CSASSRGGYGEQYF. The CDR3 DNA sequence: TGCAGTGCTAGTTCCAGGGGAGGGTATGGCGAGCAGTACTTC.

This sequence joins TRBV6-5 and TRBJ2-7; possibly TRBD2 for D (5 bases). Germline CDR1 is MNHEY and CDR2 is SVGAGI. CDR3 length: 15 amino acids. V lost 0 bases and J lost 3, with 12 bases in between. CDR3 bases: TGTGCCAGCAGTTACTCGGGCGGGCTGCGCTACGAGCAGTACTTC. Translated: CASSYSGGLRYEQYF.

V usage is TRBV5-5 and J usage is TRBJ1-4; TRBD1 aligns across 11 bases. The V gene end was trimmed by 1 base and the J gene end by 5 bases; junction bases not matched to a gene: 7. Looked up from germline, CDR1 is SGHKS and CDR2 is YYEKEE (reference sequence). The CDR3 spans 17 residues. CDR3 in amino acids: CASSLIPGTGGNEKLFF. In DNA, the CDR3 is TGTGCCAGCAGCTTGATCCCCGGGACAGGGGGGAATGAAAAACTGTTTTTT.

The rearrangement uses TRBV6-5 and TRBJ2-2, with TRBD1 matching 10 bases. The CDR3 runs 14 residues. Germline loops: CDR1 MNHEY, CDR2 SVGAGI. Unmatched junction bases numbered 5, after V lost 6 bases and J lost 7 bases. In DNA form, the CDR3 reads TGTGCCAGCAGAGAGGACAGGGGGGTCGGGGAGCTGTTTTTT. This encodes CASREDRGVGELFF.